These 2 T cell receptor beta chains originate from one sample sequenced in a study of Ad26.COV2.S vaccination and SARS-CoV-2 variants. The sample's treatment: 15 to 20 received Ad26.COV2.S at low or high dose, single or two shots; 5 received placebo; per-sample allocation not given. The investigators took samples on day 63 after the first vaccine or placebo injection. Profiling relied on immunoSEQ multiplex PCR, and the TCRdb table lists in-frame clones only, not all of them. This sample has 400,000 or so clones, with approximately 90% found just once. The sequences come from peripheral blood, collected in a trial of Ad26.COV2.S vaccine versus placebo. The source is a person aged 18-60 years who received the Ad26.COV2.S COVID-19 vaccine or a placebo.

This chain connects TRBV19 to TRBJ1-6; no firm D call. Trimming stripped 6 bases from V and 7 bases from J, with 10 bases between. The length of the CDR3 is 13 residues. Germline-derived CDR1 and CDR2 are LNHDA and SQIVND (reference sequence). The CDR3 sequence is CASSTPGNSPLHF. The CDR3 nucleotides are TGTGCCAGTAGCACCCCGGGCAATTCACCCCTCCACTTT.

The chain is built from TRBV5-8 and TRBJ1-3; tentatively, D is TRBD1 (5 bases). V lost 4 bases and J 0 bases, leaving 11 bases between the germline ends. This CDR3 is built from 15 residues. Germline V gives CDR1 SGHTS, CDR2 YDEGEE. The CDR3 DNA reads TGTGCCAGCAGCCCTCGACAGAGCTCTGGAAACACCATATATTTT. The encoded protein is CASSPRQSSGNTIYF.